The T cell receptor (beta chain) described here comes from a study of PD-1 blockade in classical Hodgkin lymphoma. Whole-study results and caveats: Newly diagnosed patients reportedly trailed healthy donors in baseline TCR diversity.

Each and every patient relapsed after autologous stem cell transplantation, and patients got differing brentuximab vedotin exposure. Germline values: CDR1 MNHEY, CDR2 SVGAGI. The CDR3 consists of 14 residues. Sequencing was performed with immunoSEQ multiplex PCR; in TCRdb, only in-frame clones are kept and a portion is missing. The sample shows 50,000 to 75,000 clones, more than 70% of them seen only once. Comment on this clone: Its antigen is still unknown.

The specimen comprised peripheral blood mononuclear cells (PBMCs), sampled at baseline. The TCR originated in a human donor with classical Hodgkin lymphoma. The rearrangement links TRBV6-5 to TRBJ2-5, with a tentative D call TRBD1 (6 bases). The DNA end is a closer match to TRBJ2-7, so the J assignment may be wrong. The CDR3 bases are TGTGCCAGCAGTTACTCGGTACAGGGAATCGAGCAGTACTTC. This sequence encodes CASSYSVQGIEQYF.